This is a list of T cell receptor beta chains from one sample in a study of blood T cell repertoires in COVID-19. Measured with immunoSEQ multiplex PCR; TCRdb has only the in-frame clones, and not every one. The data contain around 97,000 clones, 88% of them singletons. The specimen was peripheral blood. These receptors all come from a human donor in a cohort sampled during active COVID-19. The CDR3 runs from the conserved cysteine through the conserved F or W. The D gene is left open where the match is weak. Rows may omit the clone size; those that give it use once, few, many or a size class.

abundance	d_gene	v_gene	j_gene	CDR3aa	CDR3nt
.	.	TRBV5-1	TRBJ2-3	CASSLAADTQYF	TGCGCCAGCAGCTTGGCCGCGGATACGCAGTATTTT
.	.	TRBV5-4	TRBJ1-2	CASSLAAGVYGYTF	TGTGCCAGCAGCTTGGCGGCAGGGGTCTATGGCTACACCTTC
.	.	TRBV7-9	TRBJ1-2	CASSGASGVDYGYTF	TGTGCCAGCAGCGGGGCTTCAGGGGTCGACTATGGCTACACCTTC
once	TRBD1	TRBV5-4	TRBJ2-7	CASSLALGQPEQYF	TGTGCCAGCAGCTTGGCTCTGGGACAGCCCGAGCAGTACTTC
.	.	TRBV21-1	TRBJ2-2	CASSKGWEQLAGCTGELFF	TGTGCCAGCAGCAAAGGGTGGGAACAACTAGCGGGGTGCACCGGGGAGCTGTTTTTT
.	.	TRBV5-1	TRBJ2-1	CASSPTGGSYNEQFF	TGCGCCAGCAGCCCTACAGGCGGCTCCTACAATGAGCAGTTCTTC
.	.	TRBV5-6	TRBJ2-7	CASSLGGEYEQYF	TGTGCCAGCAGCTTGGGTGGGGAGTACGAGCAGTACTTC
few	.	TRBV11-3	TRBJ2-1	CASSPSLVSGVPYNEQFF	TGTGCCAGCAGCCCTTCCCTGGTGTCAGGGGTCCCCTACAATGAGCAGTTCTTC
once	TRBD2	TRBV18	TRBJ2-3	CASSPRGGIGTDTQYF	TGTGCCAGCTCACCGCGGGGGGGTATTGGCACAGATACGCAGTATTTT
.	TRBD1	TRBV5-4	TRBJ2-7	CASSLAGGQGYEQYF	TGTGCCAGCAGCCTAGCAGGGGGACAGGGCTACGAGCAGTACTTC
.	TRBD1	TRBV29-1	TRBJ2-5	CSVRYTGGEGVSQETQYF	TGCAGCGTTCGATATACAGGGGGTGAAGGAGTAAGCCAAGAGACCCAGTACTTC
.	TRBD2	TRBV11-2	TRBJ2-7	CASSPRLASTSYEQYF	TGTGCCAGCAGCCCGCGACTAGCAAGTACCTCCTACGAGCAGTACTTC
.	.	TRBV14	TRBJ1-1	CASSQQGWTEAFF	TGTGCCAGCAGCCAACAGGGGTGGACTGAAGCTTTCTTT
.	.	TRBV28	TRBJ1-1	CASSLLNTEAFF	TGTGCCAGCAGCCTACTGAACACTGAAGCTTTCTTT
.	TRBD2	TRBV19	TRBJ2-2	CASSIGLAEHTGELFF	TGTGCCAGTAGTATAGGACTAGCGGAGCACACCGGGGAGCTGTTTTTT
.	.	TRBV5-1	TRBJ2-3	CASSLGQASTDTQYF	TGCGCCAGCAGCTTGGGACAGGCTAGCACAGATACGCAGTATTTT
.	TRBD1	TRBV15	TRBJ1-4	CATSRVGTGNTGKLFF	TGTGCCACCAGCAGAGTAGGGACAGGCAATACGGGAAAACTGTTTTTT
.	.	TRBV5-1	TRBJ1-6	CASSLDRAYNSPLHF	TGCGCCAGCAGCTTGGACAGGGCTTATAATTCACCCCTCCACTTT
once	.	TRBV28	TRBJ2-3	CASRFRRTDTQYF	TGTGCCAGCAGATTCCGGAGGACAGATACGCAGTATTTT
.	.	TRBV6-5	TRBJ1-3	CASIQTTSGNTIYF	TGTGCCAGCATACAGACGACCTCTGGAAACACCATATATTTT
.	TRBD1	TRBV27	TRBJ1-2	CASTFRDRGRMWTFYGYTF	TGTGCCAGCACTTTTAGGGACAGGGGGCGTATGTGGACGTTCTATGGCTACACCTTC
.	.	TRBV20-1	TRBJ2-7	CSARAAYEQYF	TGCAGTGCGAGGGCAGCCTACGAGCAGTACTTC